This T cell receptor (beta chain) emerged from a study of STAT5B mutations in CD4+ large granular lymphocyte leukemia. The germline V gene encodes CDR1 SGHRS and CDR2 YFSETQ. The length of the CDR3 is 15 residues. Study-wide results and limits: Compared with healthy controls (2/35), patient top clones favored TRBV06 (8/27).

Only in-frame clones appear in the TCRdb table, and some are missing; sequencing was by immunoSEQ multiplex PCR. The table records about 29,000 clones, over 70% of them present only once. On this clone itself: Its antigen is not identified.

The source of this sequence is a human donor in good health. The sequenced sample consisted of CD4+ T cells from blood buffy coats. The chain is built from TRBV5-1 and TRBJ2-5, with unresolved D. The tail of the sequence fits TRBJ2-7 better, so the J call may be wrong. This chain's CDR3 is CASSLDDPGRYEQYF. Written as DNA, the CDR3 is TGCGCCAGCAGCTTGGATGACCCCGGTAGGTACGAGCAGTACTTC.